This T cell receptor (beta chain) was captured by sequencing in a study of T cell responses to AZD1222 COVID-19 vaccine. Notes on this clone: Antigen unknown.

Study-level findings and limits: A mostly white British donor set with more females was recruited, and clonal diversity was possibly underestimated. Targets within unmutated variant regions were reportedly found for nearly half of spike-specific TCRs. CD4 TCRs linked to vaccination spanned spike, dominating at 160-218 and 743-854.

The protocol was immunoSEQ multiplex PCR, while the TCRdb copy is restricted to in-frame clones and leaves out a portion. The sample records some 130,000 clones, 92% being singletons. The CDR3 loop spans 15 amino acids. Germline CDR1 and CDR2: LGHNA and YSLEER. Trimming took off 0 bases at V and 0 bases at J, with 8 bases between the two ends. The clonotype comes from an adult who received the AZD1222 COVID-19 vaccine. This chain links TRBV4-3 with TRBJ1-1; D uncertain. Sample: peripheral blood, taken 28 days after the second AZD1222 dose. CDR3 sequence: CASSQEGRMNTEAFF. The CDR3 coding sequence is TGCGCCAGCAGCCAAGAGGGCAGGATGAACACTGAAGCTTTCTTT.